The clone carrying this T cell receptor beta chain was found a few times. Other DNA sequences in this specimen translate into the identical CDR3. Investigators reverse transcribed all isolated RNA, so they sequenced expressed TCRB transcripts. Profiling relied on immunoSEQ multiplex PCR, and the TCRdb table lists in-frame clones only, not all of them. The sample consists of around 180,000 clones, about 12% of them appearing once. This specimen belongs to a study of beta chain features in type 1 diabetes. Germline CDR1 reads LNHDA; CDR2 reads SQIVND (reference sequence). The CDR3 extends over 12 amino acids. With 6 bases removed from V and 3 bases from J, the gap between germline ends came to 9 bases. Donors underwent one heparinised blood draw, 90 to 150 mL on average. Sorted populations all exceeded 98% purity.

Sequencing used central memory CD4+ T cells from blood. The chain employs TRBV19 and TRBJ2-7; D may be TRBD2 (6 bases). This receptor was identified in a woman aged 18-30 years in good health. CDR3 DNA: TGTGCCAGTAGCGGGAGCCTCTACGAGCAGTACTTC. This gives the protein CASSGSLYEQYF.